The 24 T cell receptor beta chains presented below share a single source sample, sequenced in a study of T cell responses to AZD1222 COVID-19 vaccine. Measured with immunoSEQ multiplex PCR; TCRdb has only the in-frame clones, and not every one. The sample lists 100,000 to 150,000 clones; over 75% were seen once. The source material was peripheral blood, sampled on day 0 of AZD1222 vaccination. These receptors came from an adult in good health.

The chain couples TRBV24-1 to TRBJ1-2, with 7 bases fitting TRBD1. CDR3 length: 13 amino acids. After removal of 4 bases from V and 9 bases from J, the junction contained 7 bases not matched to a gene. CDR1 and CDR2 from the germline V gene are KGHDR and SFDVKD. CDR3 DNA sequence: TGTGCCACCAGTGAGGGACAGTGGTCTAGCTACACCTTC. Translation gives CATSEGQWSSYTF.

The chain carries TRBV6-6 and TRBJ1-2; TRBD1 matches 7 bases. Trimming cost V 8 bases and J 4 bases; bases outside gene matches: 7. The CDR3 contains 13 residues. CDR1 is MNHNY, CDR2 SVGAGI, per germline (reference sequence). DNA of the CDR3: TGTGCCAGCGGGGAAAGGGACAGCTATGGCTACACCTTC. Protein: CASGERDSYGYTF.

The chain carries TRBV9 and TRBJ1-1; D remains unclear. The CDR3 is 13 residues long. CDR1 and CDR2 from the germline V gene are SGDLS and YYNGEE. The ends were cut back, 3 bases at V and 6 bases at J, with 12 bases in the middle. CDR3 amino acids: CASSAPVDPEAFF. CDR3 bases: TGTGCCAGCAGCGCCCCGGTGGACCCTGAAGCTTTCTTT. The full variable domain, its missing parts supplied by reference TRBV9 and TRBJ1-1, is DSGVTQTPKHLITATGQRVTLRCSPRSGDLSVYWYQQSLDQGLQFLIQYYNGEERAKGNILERFSAQQFPDLHSELNLSSLELGDSALYFCASSAPVDPEAFFGQGTRLTVV.

The CDR3 spells CASSSLSGGQGRSAEQYF. CDR3 nucleotides: TGTGCCAGCAGCTCCCTCTCAGGGGGACAGGGGCGAAGTGCCGAGCAGTACTTC. The chain uses TRBV7-6 and TRBJ2-7, with 10 bases identical to TRBD1. From germline, CDR1 is SGHVS and CDR2 FNYEAQ. The CDR3 length is 18 residues. V shed 4 bases and J 6 bases; nucleotides not matched to a gene: 18.

This chain uses TRBV7-3 with TRBJ1-4; no clear D gene. The CDR3 totals 20 residues. V lost 0 bases, J lost 4 bases, and 24 bases lay in between. The V gene's germline CDR1 is SGHTA and CDR2 FQGTGA. CDR3 DNA sequence: TGTGCCAGCAGCTTAACGCCGGCGCAGTTAAGGTTAAAGGTTAATGAAAAACTGTTTTTT. Translation gives CASSLTPAQLRLKVNEKLFF.

The chain links TRBV29-1 to TRBJ1-1; weak D call: TRBD1 (6 bases). V was clipped by 6 bases and J by 5 bases, with 16 bases between them. The CDR3 is 13 residues long. Germline assignment: CDR1 SQVTM and CDR2 ANQGSEA. Written as DNA, the CDR3 is TGCAGCGTCCTTTACAGGGAGGGAACTGAAGCTTTCTTT. It encodes CSVLYREGTEAFF.

The gene calls are TRBV28 and TRBJ2-3, with a tentative D call TRBD1 (5 bases). The germline CDR1 and CDR2 sequences are MDHEN and SYDVKM. The CDR3 totals 16 residues. V dropped 5 bases and J dropped 2 bases, with 17 bases sitting between them. CDR3 in amino acids: CASSPPEGVNTDTQYF. The CDR3 DNA is TGTGCCAGCAGTCCCCCCGAAGGGGTAAACACAGATACGCAGTATTTT.

The chain joins TRBV28 to TRBJ2-1, with 10 nucleotides matching TRBD1. The ends lost 6 bases at V and 2 bases at J; junction bases unmatched: 7. The CDR3 extends over 16 amino acids. CDR1 MDHEN and CDR2 SYDVKM come from the germline V gene. CDR3 region: CASSRPGQGPYNEQFF. CDR3 nucleotides: TGTGCCAGCAGCCGCCCGGGACAGGGGCCCTACAATGAGCAGTTCTTC.

This clone was seen only a few times. V is TRBV10-2 and J is TRBJ2-7; tentative D call: TRBD1 (5 bases). CDR3 size: 14 residues. Trimming stripped 4 bases from V and 2 bases from J, with 12 bases between. The V gene's germline CDR1 is WSHSY and CDR2 SAAADI. The DNA of the CDR3 is TGCGCCAGCAGTGTGTCCTGGGGCCCCTACGAGCAGTACTTC. Protein product: CASSVSWGPYEQYF.

This clone was observed a single time. This chain connects TRBV29-1 to TRBJ1-4, with D possibly TRBD1 on 6 matching bases. V lost 0 bases to trimming and J lost 8 bases, with 16 bases between them. CDR1 SQVTM and CDR2 ANQGSEA come from the germline V gene. The CDR3 is 15 residues long. CDR3 sequence reads: CSVEDGGTNEEKLFF. CDR3 bases: TGCAGCGTTGAAGATGGGGGCACCAACGAGGAAAAACTGTTTTTT.

The chain carries TRBV12-3 or TRBV12-4 and TRBJ1-6, with D unresolved. The CDR3 is 12 amino acids. Trimming removed 6 bases at V and 8 bases at J, with 8 bases between. The CDR3 coding sequence is TGTGCCAGCAGAGTTTCGGATTCACCCCTCCACTTT. Translating gives CASRVSDSPLHF.

The chain has TRBV5-1 and TRBJ1-1; 9 bases map to TRBD1. The germline V gene encodes CDR1 SGHRS and CDR2 YFSETQ. This CDR3 contains 13 residues. Trimming at V came to 5 bases and at J to 5 bases, leaving 4 bases not matched to a gene. CDR3 in amino acids: CASRLDRGTEAFF. The CDR3, as DNA: TGCGCCAGCAGACTAGACAGGGGGACTGAAGCTTTCTTT.

The gene calls are TRBV27 and TRBJ2-7, with D possibly TRBD1 on 6 matching bases. This CDR3 is 14 amino acids long. Germline-derived CDR1 and CDR2 are MNHEY and SMNVEV (reference sequence). V was pared by 10 bases and J by 0 bases, with 16 bases between. The CDR3 protein is CATSSGTSSYEQYF. The CDR3 nucleotides are TGTGCCACATCCTCCGGGACATCCTCCTACGAGCAGTACTTC.

J is TRBJ2-2 and V is TRBV5-1; D is ambiguous. Germline V lookup: CDR1 SGHRS, CDR2 YFSETQ. V gave up 2 bases and J gave up 7 bases, with 6 bases separating them. This CDR3 region has 12 residues. The CDR3 nucleotides are TGCGCCAGCAGCTTTACGGGCGGGGAGCTGTTTTTT. Translating it yields CASSFTGGELFF.

The CDR3 region has the DNA TGTGCCAGCAAACAAAATCGGGGGGACACTGAAGCTTTCTTT. It is translated as CASKQNRGDTEAFF. J is TRBJ1-1 and V is TRBV2; D might be TRBD1 (5 bases). Germline V CDR1 and CDR2: SNHLY, FYNNEI. This CDR3 contains 14 residues. Trimming left V 7 bases short and J 3 bases short, with 15 bases between. The full variable domain, with the rest looked up from reference TRBV2 and TRBJ1-1, is EPEVTQTPSHQVTQMGQEVILRCVPISNHLYFYWYRQILGQKVEFLVSFYNNEISEKSEIFDDQFSVERPDGSNFTLKIRSTKLEDSAMYFCASKQNRGDTEAFFGQGTRLTVV.

This clone was counted a single time. This rearrangement joins TRBV5-4 to TRBJ2-1; the match to TRBD2 covers 8 bases. Germline V lookup: CDR1 SGHNT, CDR2 YYREEE (reference sequence). This CDR3 contains 13 residues. The V and J ends lost 3 bases and 8 bases, in that order; junction bases with no gene match: 4. CDR3 nucleotides: TGTGCCAGCAGCTCGCGGCGGGGGGATGAGCAGTTCTTC. Translation gives CASSSRRGDEQFF.

There are a few counts of this clone. V usage is TRBV10-2 and J usage is TRBJ1-5; perhaps TRBD1 as D (5 bases). The V end lost 3 bases, the J end lost 0 bases, and 15 bases lay between the germline ends. This CDR3 spans 17 amino acids. The germline V gene has CDR1 WSHSY and CDR2 SAAADI. DNA for the CDR3: TGCGCCAGCAGTGAAGGGTCGACAGCGTATAGCAATCAGCCCCAGCATTTT. It translates to CASSEGSTAYSNQPQHF.

For the CDR3, the DNA is TGTGCCAGCAGTCCCGTCGACAGGGTGGTGAGCCAGCCCCAGCATTTT. Amino acid sequence: CASSPVDRVVSQPQHF. V and J are TRBV28 and TRBJ1-5; 7 nucleotides agree with TRBD1. The junction had 14 bases not matched to a gene; V was cut back by 5 bases and J by 7 bases. The CDR3 is 16 residues long. From germline, CDR1 is MDHEN and CDR2 SYDVKM.

The rearrangement uses TRBV5-1 and TRBJ2-5, with D hard to call. Trimming removed 0 bases at V and 4 bases at J, with 13 bases between. The CDR3 has 15 residues. Germline CDR1 reads SGHRS; CDR2 reads YFSETQ. CDR3 bases: TGCGCCAGCAGCTTGGGTGGCCACGATCTAGAGACCCAGTACTTC. Translated, it gives CASSLGGHDLETQYF.

The chain uses TRBV13 and TRBJ2-1; tentative D call: TRBD1 (6 bases). The V gene lost 5 bases and the J gene lost 1 base, with 15 bases spanning the gap. The CDR3 is 16 residues long. Germline V lookup: CDR1 PRHDT, CDR2 FYEKMQ (reference sequence). CDR3 bases: TGTGCCAGCAGCGCACTACAGGGAGATTCCTACAATGAGCAGTTCTTC. This gives the protein CASSALQGDSYNEQFF. The whole variable domain, filled in from reference TRBV13 and TRBJ2-1, reads AAGVIQSPRHLIKEKRETATLKCYPIPRHDTVYWYQQGPGQDPQFLISFYEKMQSDKGSIPDRFSAQQFSDYHSELNMSSLELGDSALYFCASSALQGDSYNEQFFGPGTRLTVL.

The rearrangement joins TRBV19 to TRBJ2-7; 8 bases match TRBD1. This CDR3 has 16 residues. Unmatched junction bases numbered 14, after V lost 5 bases and J lost 5 bases. The V gene's germline CDR1 is LNHDA and CDR2 SQIVND (reference sequence). CDR3 sequence (DNA): TGTGCCAGTAGTCCCACTGGACAGGGAGGAACCCACGAGCAGTACTTC. This codes for CASSPTGQGGTHEQYF.

This chain joins TRBV3-1 (or the pseudogene TRBV3-2) and TRBJ2-7, with D tentatively TRBD1 (6 bases). This CDR3 is built from 15 residues. Germline lookup yields CDR1 LGHDT and CDR2 YNNKEL (reference sequence). Trimming left V 4 bases short and J 0 bases short, with 13 bases between. The CDR3 DNA reads TGTGCCAGCAGCCCCGACAGGACTGGCTCCTACGAGCAGTACTTC. This codes for CASSPDRTGSYEQYF.

The chain carries TRBV3-1 (or the pseudogene TRBV3-2) and TRBJ2-2; D gene ambiguous. Germline CDR1 is LGHDT and CDR2 is YNNKEL (reference sequence). V lost 4 bases and J lost 2, with 11 bases in between. This CDR3 has 15 residues. The CDR3 DNA follows: TGTGCCAGCAGCCGGTTGGGGATTAACACCGGGGAGCTGTTTTTT. It translates to CASSRLGINTGELFF.

The V and J genes are TRBV28 and TRBJ1-1, with unresolved D. Germline V lookup: CDR1 MDHEN, CDR2 SYDVKM. The CDR3 has 13 residues. Deletions cut 6 bases from V and 0 bases from J, with 8 bases between. CDR3 residues: CASRAPVNTEAFF. The CDR3 bases are TGTGCCAGCAGGGCACCAGTGAACACTGAAGCTTTCTTT.